This T cell receptor beta chain is drawn from a study of T cell responses to AZD1222 COVID-19 vaccine. Study conclusions and caveats: Just five to seven people given AZD1222 tested seropositive at baseline.

Generated by immunoSEQ multiplex PCR, the TCRdb table keeps only in-frame clones and is missing some. The sample gives 100,000 to 150,000 clones, 90% of which show up once; about 4.4% is in the top ten. Remarks on this clone: Its target is unknown.

Germline CDR1 and CDR2: KGHSH and LQKENI. This CDR3 is built from 15 residues. V gave up 3 bases and J gave up 5 bases, with 11 bases separating them. This chain connects TRBV18 to TRBJ1-6, with D possibly TRBD1 on 5 matching bases. Sequenced material: peripheral blood, taken on day 0 of MenACWY control vaccination. This receptor was obtained from an adult in good health. In DNA form, the CDR3 reads TGTGCCAGCTCACCCACAGGTTCACATAATTCACCCCTCCACTTT. This sequence encodes CASSPTGSHNSPLHF.